The entry below describes one T cell receptor (beta chain). The sample is drawn from a study of shared T cell receptors in the human thymus. This table comes from immunoSEQ multiplex PCR, and its TCRdb copy is limited to in-frame clones, with some not included. This sample has hundreds of thousands of clones; around 93% occur once, and the top ten carry approximately 0.02%. Germline-derived CDR1 and CDR2 are LNHNV and YYDKDF (reference sequence). This CDR3 has 14 residues. Trimming left V 1 base short and J 4 bases short, with 9 bases between. V gene TRBV15 combines with J gene TRBJ2-3, with D tentatively TRBD2 (5 bases). Sequenced input: thymocytes. This TCR came from a human donor. The CDR3 protein is CATSRAARADTQYF. Written as DNA, the CDR3 is TGTGCCACCAGCAGAGCAGCGAGGGCAGATACGCAGTATTTT.